This TCR beta chain derives from a study of T-cell reconstitution after alpha-beta-depleted transplantation in children. Unique molecular identifiers were incorporated during preparation of the TCRbeta library. TCRdb reanalysed the PCR reads using MiXCR and keeps one entry per CDR3 protein. The sample carries about 360,000 distinct CDR3 sequences, 10% to 15% recorded once. This CDR3 has 14 amino acids. Germline V lookup: CDR1 SGHTA, CDR2 FQGNSA. V dropped 6 bases and J dropped 3 bases, with 14 bases sitting between them. The sample consisted of PBMCs, taken from the stem cell graft. The source of this sequence is a human donor who donated a stem cell graft to a child with Fanconi anemia. V gene TRBV7-2 combines with J gene TRBJ1-1; the D is unclear. For the CDR3, the DNA is TGTGCCAGCAGATTTACCCCGCGGCACACTGAAGCTTTCTTT. Translating it yields CASRFTPRHTEAFF.